These 26 T cell receptor beta chains were sequenced from one sample in a study of OX40 agonist ivuxolimab in advanced cancers. Assay used: immunoSEQ multiplex PCR; TCRdb lists only in-frame clones, some missing. The sample consists of 57,000 or so clones, approximately 86% of them appearing once. The sample here was CD4+ or CD8+ T cells sorted from blood, taken in a trial of the OX40 agonist ivuxolimab. Receptors were obtained from an adult with an advanced solid tumor such as melanoma, head and neck, liver or kidney cancer.

This chain connects TRBV6-5 to TRBJ2-5; D is uncertain. Trimming took off 7 bases at V and 5 bases at J, with 8 bases between the two ends. CDR3 length: 11 residues. CDR1 and CDR2 (germline): MNHEY, SVGAGI. The CDR3 here is CASTQQETQYF. The CDR3 DNA reads TGTGCCAGCACGCAACAGGAGACCCAGTACTTC.

The V gene is TRBV2, the J gene TRBJ2-5; a possible D gene is TRBD2 (6 bases). TRBJ2-7 matches the DNA end more closely, so the J call is doubtful. The CDR3 is 14 amino acids. Germline CDR1 reads SNHLY; CDR2 reads FYNNEI. In nucleotides, the CDR3 is TGTGCCAGCAGACTCCGGGACTCGCCTCTCGAGCAGTACTTC. This sequence encodes CASRLRDSPLEQYF.

In this sample, this clone turned up a few times. This rearrangement joins TRBV5-1 to TRBJ2-2; TRBD1 is a possible D gene (8 bases). V was shortened by 1 base and J by 5 bases, with 18 bases between the two germline ends. Germline values: CDR1 SGHRS, CDR2 YFSETQ. The CDR3 loop spans 17 amino acids. The CDR3: CASSLTSGQGGTGELFF. In nucleotides, the CDR3 is TGCGCCAGCAGCTTGACCTCTGGACAGGGAGGGACCGGGGAGCTGTTTTTT.

This chain uses TRBV5-1 with TRBJ2-7, with TRBD1 matching over 10 bases. The germline CDR1 and CDR2 sequences are SGHRS and YFSETQ. With 4 bases clipped from V and 4 bases from J, the junction kept 8 bases outside the gene matches. This CDR3 is 15 amino acids long. CDR3 nucleotide sequence: TGCGCCAGCAGCGTGACAGGGGGCTCCTCTTACGAGCAGTACTTC. Translated, it gives CASSVTGGSSYEQYF.

This chain connects TRBV11-3 to TRBJ2-2; D is possibly TRBD1 or TRBD2 (5 bases each). The ends were cut back, 5 bases at V and 1 base at J, with 11 bases in the middle. In germline, CDR1 is SGHNT, CDR2 YENEEA. The CDR3 totals 15 residues. The CDR3 DNA is TGTGCCAGCAGCCCCGGGACCAAGAACACCGGGGAGCTGTTTTTT. Its protein is CASSPGTKNTGELFF.

This chain links TRBV6-1 with TRBJ1-4; D is possibly TRBD1 (6 bases). The germline gives CDR1 MNHNS, CDR2 SASEGT. The CDR3 has 13 residues. V lost 3 bases and J 8 bases, leaving 10 bases between the germline ends. CDR3 coding DNA: TGTGCCAGCAGTGACCGGGGGCGCGAAAAACTGTTTTTT. This encodes CASSDRGREKLFF.

The chain joins TRBV19 to TRBJ2-7; D remains unclear. CDR3 length: 13 residues. Germline lookup yields CDR1 LNHDA and CDR2 SQIVND (reference sequence). The V and J ends lost 5 bases and 1 base respectively, with 9 bases between them. The CDR3 sequence is CASSQGKSYEQYF. CDR3 in DNA: TGTGCCAGTAGTCAAGGTAAATCCTACGAGCAGTACTTC.

V usage is TRBV2 and J usage is TRBJ1-1; the D gene is possibly TRBD1 (6 bases). Between the trimmed V and J ends, which lost 8 bases and 3 bases, there was a span of 13 bases. The germline gives CDR1 SNHLY, CDR2 FYNNEI. The CDR3 spans 13 residues. CDR3: CASHGQLYTEAFF. The CDR3 DNA reads as TGTGCCAGCCATGGACAGTTGTACACTGAAGCTTTCTTT.

The V gene is TRBV4-2, the J gene TRBJ2-1; 9 bases map to TRBD1. Germline CDR1 reads LGHNA; CDR2 reads YNFKEQ. CDR3 length equals 21 residues. With 4 bases clipped from V and 3 bases from J, the junction kept 22 bases outside the gene matches. The DNA of the CDR3 is TGTGCCAGCAGCCCTTCTTCGGGACAGGGACTGTCTTTACCCTTCTACAATGAGCAGTTCTTC. Its protein is CASSPSSGQGLSLPFYNEQFF.

The chain combines TRBV7-6 with TRBJ2-7; unclear D gene. Trimming removed 0 bases from V and 1 base from J, with 4 bases in between. Germline V lookup: CDR1 SGHVS, CDR2 FNYEAQ. The CDR3 length is 13 residues. The CDR3 is CASSLAASYEQYF. The CDR3 bases are TGTGCCAGCAGCTTAGCTGCTTCCTACGAGCAGTACTTC.

The CDR3 is CATSRAQGQGANEQYF. The CDR3, as DNA: TGTGCCACCAGCAGAGCCCAGGGTCAGGGGGCCAACGAGCAGTACTTC. The chain links TRBV15 to TRBJ2-7, with 8 bases fitting TRBD1. This CDR3 spans 16 amino acids. With V trimmed by 1 base and J by 5 bases, 10 bases remained unmatched. From germline, CDR1 is LNHNV and CDR2 YYDKDF (reference sequence).

V gene TRBV7-2 combines with J gene TRBJ2-5; D is perhaps TRBD1 (6 bases). V lost 0 bases to trimming and J lost 1 base, with 24 bases between them. This CDR3 has 20 amino acids. Germline V CDR1 and CDR2: SGHTA, FQGNSA. The CDR3 loop is CASSLAGTGGLVYRQETQYF. The CDR3 DNA is TGTGCCAGCAGCTTAGCTGGTACTGGGGGCCTTGTGTACCGCCAAGAGACCCAGTACTTC.

The rearrangement uses TRBV9 and TRBJ2-6; TRBD1 agrees at 7 bases. Trimming cost V 4 bases and J 4 bases; bases outside gene matches: 11. The germline CDR1 and CDR2 sequences are SGDLS and YYNGEE. CDR3 length: 17 amino acids. For the CDR3, the DNA is TGTGCCAGCAGCATCCATACAGGGGCTTCCGGGGCCAACGTCCTGACTTTC. It specifies CASSIHTGASGANVLTF.

The chain recombines TRBV7-9 with TRBJ2-1; 10 bases agree with TRBD2. The CDR3 is 14 residues long. The germline CDR1 and CDR2 sequences are SEHNR and FQNEAQ (reference sequence). V shed 6 bases and J 4 bases; nucleotides not matched to a gene: 3. CDR3: CASRTSGVYNEQFF. The CDR3 bases are TGTGCCAGCAGAACTAGCGGGGTATACAATGAGCAGTTCTTC. Complete variable domain (other parts from reference TRBV7-9 and TRBJ2-1): DTGVSQNPRHKITKRGQNVTFRCDPISEHNRLYWYRQTLGQGPEFLTYFQNEAQLEKSRLLSDRFSAERPKGSFSTLEIQRTEQGDSAMYLCASRTSGVYNEQFFGPGTRLTVL.

The genes are TRBV19 and TRBJ1-6; D is undetermined. This CDR3 comprises 15 residues. Germline CDR1 is LNHDA and CDR2 is SQIVND (reference sequence). Trimming removed 7 bases from V and 6 bases from J, with 16 bases in between. The CDR3 sequence: CASTDSPAGNSPLHF. The CDR3 DNA sequence: TGTGCCAGTACGGATTCCCCCGCGGGTAATTCACCCCTCCACTTT.

The rearrangement joins TRBV5-8 to TRBJ2-1; D uncertain. Per the germline V gene, CDR1 is SGHTS and CDR2 is YDEGEE. CDR3 size: 13 residues. With 3 bases removed from V and 8 bases from J, the gap between germline ends came to 12 bases. The CDR3 spells CASSWAPIDEQFF. The DNA for the CDR3 is TGTGCCAGCAGCTGGGCCCCGATCGATGAGCAGTTCTTC.

The chain has TRBV1 and TRBJ2-7; the D segment call TRBD2 is taken from the table without a DNA check. TRBV1 is annotated as a pseudogene. The CDR3 consists of 17 residues. CDR3 loop: CTSSPRRKSGRVYEQYF. CDR3 sequence (DNA): TGCACCAGCAGCCCCCGGCGGAAAAGCGGGAGGGTCTACGAGCAGTACTTC.

This chain connects TRBV20-1 to TRBJ2-1; D call uncertain. Trimming took off 5 bases at V and 13 bases at J, with 12 bases between the two ends. Germline assignment: CDR1 DFQATT and CDR2 SNEGSKA (reference sequence). The CDR3 sequence is 10 residues long. CDR3 DNA sequence: TGCAGTGCTTTGCTACAGCCACAGTTCTTC. Its protein is CSALLQPQFF.

The chain has TRBV28 and TRBJ2-7; 9 positions agree with TRBD1. CDR3 length equals 13 residues. V shed 10 bases and J 0 bases; nucleotides not matched to a gene: 4. Germline V lookup: CDR1 MDHEN, CDR2 SYDVKM. The CDR3 coding sequence is TGTGCCACCGAGGGACAGGGCTCCTACGAGCAGTACTTC. It encodes CATEGQGSYEQYF.

This clone was seen just once. The chain is built from TRBV15 and TRBJ2-2, with 13 bases fitting TRBD2. This CDR3 contains 16 residues. The J segment lost 6 bases and the V segment lost 7 bases, leaving 8 bases of the junction unmatched. The V gene's germline CDR1 is LNHNV and CDR2 YYDKDF (reference sequence). The CDR3 DNA sequence: TGTGCCACCACCAAACTAGCGGGAGGGCCCCCCGGGGAGCTGTTTTTT. It is translated as CATTKLAGGPPGELFF.

The chain has TRBV6-1 and TRBJ2-3; D unclear. V was cut by 2 bases and J by 0 bases, with 6 bases left in between. Germline V CDR1 and CDR2: MNHNS, SASEGT. There are 14 residues in the CDR3. The CDR3: CASSEPGSTDTQYF. The CDR3 DNA reads as TGTGCCAGCAGTGAACCAGGAAGCACAGATACGCAGTATTTT.

The chain links TRBV7-2 to TRBJ1-5; no clear D gene. The CDR3 has 15 amino acids. Looked up from germline, CDR1 is SGHTA and CDR2 is FQGNSA. Trimming took 1 base from V and 10 from J, leaving 17 bases between them. As DNA, the CDR3 is TGTGCCAGCAGCTTAGTATTCGGTCAAGAGATACCCCAGCATTTT. Amino acids: CASSLVFGQEIPQHF.

The CDR3, as DNA: TGTGCCAGCAGCCAATCCCCTGGGGGGCTACAATATTTT. This encodes CASSQSPGGLQYF. The chain couples TRBV14 to TRBJ2-3, with D perhaps TRBD1 or TRBD2 (6 bases each). Trimming stripped 2 bases from V and 15 bases from J, with 18 bases between. Germline V lookup: CDR1 SGHDN, CDR2 FVKESK. The CDR3 runs 13 residues.

This clone was recorded only once. The gene calls are TRBV19 and TRBJ1-2, with D possibly being TRBD1 (6 bases). Trimming removed 2 bases at V and 3 bases at J, with 16 bases between. Germline CDR1 LNHDA, CDR2 SQIVND (reference sequence). This CDR3 comprises 16 residues. The CDR3 loop reads CASSITMTGAHYGYTF. Here the CDR3 DNA reads TGTGCCAGTAGTATAACAATGACAGGAGCTCACTATGGCTACACCTTC.

This clone has just one count. The chain employs TRBV2 and TRBJ2-5; no clear D gene. This CDR3 has 11 residues. Trimming cost V 8 bases and J 5 bases, with 9 bases left between them. Germline loops: CDR1 SNHLY, CDR2 FYNNEI. CDR3 residues: CASAAEETQYF. As DNA, the CDR3 is TGTGCCAGCGCGGCTGAGGAGACCCAGTACTTC.

V usage is TRBV5-1 and J usage is TRBJ2-5; D call uncertain. V was trimmed by 0 bases and J by 1 base, leaving 10 bases between them. Germline loops: CDR1 SGHRS, CDR2 YFSETQ. This CDR3 contains 15 residues. CDR3: CASSLATDVQETQYF. The CDR3 region has the DNA TGCGCCAGCAGCTTGGCTACAGATGTCCAAGAGACCCAGTACTTC.